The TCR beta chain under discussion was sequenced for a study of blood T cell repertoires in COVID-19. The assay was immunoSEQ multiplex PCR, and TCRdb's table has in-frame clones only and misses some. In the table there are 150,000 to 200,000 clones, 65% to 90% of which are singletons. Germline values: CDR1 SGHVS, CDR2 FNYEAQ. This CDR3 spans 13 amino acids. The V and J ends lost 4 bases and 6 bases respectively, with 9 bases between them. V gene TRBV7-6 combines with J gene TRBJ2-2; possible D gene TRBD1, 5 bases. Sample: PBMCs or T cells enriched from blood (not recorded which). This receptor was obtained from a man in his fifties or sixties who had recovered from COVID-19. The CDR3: CASSSRAAGELFF. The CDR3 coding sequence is TGTGCCAGCAGCTCCAGGGCTGCCGGGGAGCTGTTTTTT.